A single sample gave rise to the 15 T cell receptor beta chains below, sequenced in a study of T cells in Graves' hyperthyroidism and ophthalmopathy. Amplified TCR beta CDR3 regions came from RNA transcripts. The HTBI primer set was used in a first-round RT-PCR of the TCR CDR3. TCRdb ran MiXCR on the multiplex PCR reads and lists one entry per CDR3 protein. The repertoire holds around 300,000 distinct CDR3 sequences, with over 11% as singletons. The sequencing input was blood. These receptors were taken from a woman aged 30 to 39 with Graves' hyperthyroidism.

This clonotype was seen ten or more times. The J gene is TRBJ2-7, the V gene TRBV15, with 9 bases identical to TRBD1. The germline V gene has CDR1 LNHNV and CDR2 YYDKDF (reference sequence). CDR3 size: 15 residues. The junction had 9 bases not matched to a gene; V was cut back by 4 bases and J by 5 bases. CDR3 sequence reads: CATSIHRDRANEQYF. CDR3 coding DNA: TGTGCCACCAGCATCCACCGGGACAGGGCGAACGAGCAGTACTTC.

The V call is TRBV9, the J call TRBJ1-4; D is ambiguous. Trimming took off 4 bases at V and 5 bases at J, with 15 bases between the two ends. The germline CDR1 and CDR2 sequences are SGDLS and YYNGEE. This CDR3 contains 15 residues. DNA for the CDR3: TGTGCCAGCAGCACGTCCTCATCAGGAAATGAAAAACTGTTTTTT. This codes for CASSTSSSGNEKLFF. The full variable domain, rest sourced from reference TRBV9 and TRBJ1-4, is DSGVTQTPKHLITATGQRVTLRCSPRSGDLSVYWYQQSLDQGLQFLIQYYNGEERAKGNILERFSAQQFPDLHSELNLSSLELGDSALYFCASSTSSSGNEKLFFGSGTQLSVL.

In this sample, this clonotype turned up many times. The chain joins TRBV9 to TRBJ2-1; no reliable D call. The germline CDR1 and CDR2 sequences are SGDLS and YYNGEE. Trimming left V 0 bases short and J 6 bases short, with 7 bases between. CDR3 length equals 13 residues. CDR3 amino acids: CASSVGQTNEQFF. The CDR3, as DNA: TGTGCCAGCAGCGTAGGGCAGACCAATGAGCAGTTCTTC.

The gene calls are TRBV5-6 and TRBJ2-5; D possibly corresponds to TRBD2 (5 bases). Trimming stripped 4 bases from V and 4 bases from J, with 14 bases between. Looked up from germline, CDR1 is SGHDT and CDR2 is YYEEEE. CDR3 length: 14 residues. The CDR3 bases are TGTGCCAGCAGCCTGAGAGCGGTCCGAGAGACCCAGTACTTC. It translates to CASSLRAVRETQYF.

This clonotype has just a few counts. A much larger clonotype is one base distant, so this may be a read error. J is TRBJ2-5 and V is TRBV11-2; 8 nucleotides line up with TRBD1. There are 16 residues in the CDR3. Germline loops: CDR1 SGHAT, CDR2 FQNNGV. CDR3 DNA sequence: TGTGCCAGCAGCTTAAGTATCAGGGGGCCACAAGAGACCCGGTACTTC. Translated, it gives CASSLSIRGPQETRYF.

This clonotype was observed a few times. This chain connects TRBV25-1 to TRBJ2-3; 8 nucleotides align to TRBD2. J lost 3 bases, V lost 8 bases, and 10 bases had no gene match. Germline CDR1 is MGHDK and CDR2 is SYGVNS. The CDR3 is made up of 15 amino acids. The CDR3 DNA sequence: TGTGCCAGCCCAGCGGGAGCTCGTAGGACAGATACGCAGTATTTT. Translated, it gives CASPAGARRTDTQYF.

This clonotype was observed at least ten times. The gene calls are TRBV28 and TRBJ1-5; D is uncertain. Germline V CDR1 and CDR2: MDHEN, SYDVKM. CDR3 length: 13 amino acids. Trimming stripped 4 bases from V and 2 bases from J, with 6 bases between. CDR3 sequence reads: CASSSDGNQPQHF. DNA of the CDR3: TGTGCCAGCAGTTCGGACGGCAATCAGCCCCAGCATTTT.

The sample holds many counts of this clonotype. The rearrangement joins TRBV2 to TRBJ2-1, with 10 bases matching TRBD2. CDR3 size: 20 residues. V lost 6 bases to trimming and J lost 4 bases; unmatched junction nucleotides: 21. From germline, CDR1 is SNHLY and CDR2 FYNNEI. The CDR3 DNA is TGTGCCAGCAGCCCCAGCGGGGGGGAAGTGCGCCTAGCGGGATACAATGAGCAGTTCTTC. Amino acids: CASSPSGGEVRLAGYNEQFF.

There are many counts of this clonotype. The chain links TRBV29-1 to TRBJ2-5, with a weak D call TRBD2 (6 bases). Germline V CDR1 and CDR2: SQVTM, ANQGSEA. The V end lost 5 bases, the J end lost 2 bases, and 12 bases lay between the germline ends. This CDR3 is 13 amino acids long. The CDR3 DNA is TGCAGCGTTAGTGCAGGGACTCAAGAGACCCAGTACTTC. This codes for CSVSAGTQETQYF.

J is TRBJ2-5 and V is TRBV7-9; 13 positions match TRBD2. V lost 5 bases and J lost 5; bases outside the gene matches: 8. This CDR3 is built from 16 residues. The V gene's germline CDR1 is SEHNR and CDR2 FQNEAQ (reference sequence). CDR3 sequence (DNA): TGTGCCAGCAGCAAACGGACTAGCGGGAGCTTGGAGACCCAGTACTTC. Protein sequence: CASSKRTSGSLETQYF.

On this clonotype itself: A single base separates this from a much larger clone, so it may be a read error. CDR3 residues: CSAPSGTGDTQYF. DNA for the CDR3: TGCAGTGCTCCGAGTGGGACGGGAGATACGCAGTATTTT. The genes are TRBV20-1 and TRBJ2-3, with D perhaps TRBD1 or TRBD2 (5 bases each). In germline, CDR1 is DFQATT, CDR2 SNEGSKA (reference sequence). V lost 5 bases, J lost 5 bases, and 14 bases lay in between. The CDR3 length is 13 residues.

This clonotype has just a few counts. The V call is TRBV12-3 or TRBV12-4, the J call TRBJ2-1, with D maybe TRBD2 (6 bases). V was pared by 3 bases and J by 3 bases, with 9 bases between. This CDR3 contains 14 residues. This CDR3 is CASSFLANYNEQFF. The CDR3 coding sequence is TGTGCCAGCAGTTTTCTAGCGAACTACAATGAGCAGTTCTTC.

This clonotype has at least ten counts. The chain joins TRBV11-2 to TRBJ1-2; D possibly corresponds to TRBD1 (5 bases). The CDR3 length is 15 residues. Deletions cut 5 bases from V and 6 bases from J, with 19 bases between. The germline CDR1 and CDR2 sequences are SGHAT and FQNNGV. The CDR3, as DNA: TGTGCCAGCAGCCCTGGGGGGTCGTGGACGGATGGCTACACCTTC. It translates to CASSPGGSWTDGYTF.

This clonotype was observed many times. The chain carries TRBV28 and TRBJ1-4; TRBD1 aligns across 8 bases. There are 14 residues in the CDR3. Germline-derived CDR1 and CDR2 are MDHEN and SYDVKM. V was clipped by 6 bases and J by 7 bases; unmatched bases: 7. CDR3 amino acids: CASRRGQATEKLFF. CDR3 coding DNA: TGTGCCAGCAGACGGGGACAGGCGACTGAAAAACTGTTTTTT.

This clonotype was observed many times. The rearrangement links TRBV27 to TRBJ1-1; D remains unclear. The germline gives CDR1 MNHEY, CDR2 SMNVEV (reference sequence). The CDR3 is 13 amino acids. V lost 2 bases and J lost 1, with 5 bases in between. This CDR3 reads CASSLVQNTEAFF. The CDR3 DNA reads as TGTGCCAGCAGTTTAGTTCAGAACACTGAAGCTTTCTTT.